This T cell receptor (beta chain) was obtained from a study of blood T cells in healthy people across ages. Across the study: Template switching retrieved approximately one barcoded beta molecule for each two T cells. Regarding the study as a whole: Nothing was known about donor CMV status, and this possibly confounded expanded clonotype changes.

Germline lookup yields CDR1 SGHDT and CDR2 YYEEEE. The CDR3 is made up of 15 amino acids. Points on this clonotype: Its specificity is not known. Germline is not matched at one junction end, which may reflect a read error.

Combining a sample-barcoded 5' primer with a J-beta primer mix, a second PCR ran for about 7 to 12 cycles. Each cDNA molecule was tagged by a template-switch adaptor that had 12 random nucleotides. TCRdb re-called the 5' RACE reads through MiXCR, storing one row per CDR3 protein. The repertoire consists of around 990,000 distinct CDR3 sequences, with under 40% occurring once and the leading ten covering around 12%. The specimen was blood. This clonotype was obtained from a man younger than 30 in good health. The genes are TRBV5-6 and TRBJ1-1, with no clear D. CDR3 in amino acids: CAGSFIGVKNTEAFF. In DNA, the CDR3 is TGTGCCGGCAGCTTTATCGGGGTCAAGAACACTGAAGCTTTCTTT. The full variable domain, completed using reference TRBV5-6 and TRBJ1-1, is DAGVTQSPTHLIKTRGQQVTLRCSPKSGHDTVSWYQQALGQGPQFIFQYYEEEERQRGNFPDRFSGHQFPNYSSELNVNALLLGDSALYLCAGSFIGVKNTEAFFGQGTRLTVV.